Below, 5 T cell receptor beta chains from the same sample are listed, as sequenced in a study of T-cell reconstitution after alpha-beta-depleted transplantation in children. This sample's TCRbeta library carried unique molecular identifier barcodes. MiXCR was run by TCRdb on the PCR reads, yielding one entry per CDR3 protein. The sample includes 440,000 or so distinct CDR3 sequences, 43% of them seen just once. The starting material was PBMCs, obtained before TCRalphabeta/CD19-depleted stem cell transplant. All receptors come from a girl aged 2 to 9 with aplastic anemia, due to receive a stem cell transplant.

J is TRBJ2-5 and V is TRBV5-1; no clear D. V lost 4 bases to trimming and J lost 2 bases, with 21 bases between them. Per germline, CDR1 SGHRS and CDR2 YFSETQ. This CDR3 region has 17 residues. The CDR3 region has the DNA TGCGCCAGCAGCCTACCGCCGCCAAGCGCAGGTCAAGAGACCCAGTACTTC. This sequence encodes CASSLPPPSAGQETQYF.

This chain's CDR3 is CASSQVRQYLFF. The CDR3 DNA follows: TGCGCCAGCAGCCAAGTTCGACAGTATCTGTTCTTC. The V call is TRBV4-1, the J call TRBJ2-1, with D tentatively TRBD1 (5 bases). V lost 1 base and J 15 bases, leaving 13 bases between the germline ends. Germline V gives CDR1 MGHRA, CDR2 YSYEKL. The CDR3 contains 12 residues.

The chain recombines TRBV6-1 with TRBJ2-1; TRBD2 agrees at 7 bases. Germline-derived CDR1 and CDR2 are MNHNS and SASEGT. The V and J ends lost 7 bases and 2 bases, in that order; junction bases with no gene match: 5. The CDR3 is 14 amino acids. The CDR3 coding sequence is TGTGCCAGCACCTACCGGGGGGCCTACAATGAGCAGTTCTTC. Translating gives CASTYRGAYNEQFF.

This clonotype was found a few times. The chain combines TRBV18 with TRBJ2-4; D uncertain. Germline V lookup: CDR1 KGHSH, CDR2 LQKENI. CDR3 length equals 16 residues. Trimming removed 0 bases at V and 0 bases at J, with 9 bases between. CDR3 residues: CASSPPEGSAKNIQYF. The CDR3 DNA follows: TGTGCCAGCTCACCACCGGAAGGCTCAGCCAAAAACATTCAGTACTTC. Drawing the rest from reference TRBV18 and TRBJ2-4, the complete variable domain is NAGVMQNPRHLVRRRGQEARLRCSPMKGHSHVYWYRQLPEEGLKFMVYLQKENIIDESGMPKERFSAEFPKEGPSILRIQQVVRGDSAAYFCASSPPEGSAKNIQYFGAGTRLSVL.

The table lists this clonotype with a few counts. This chain connects TRBV29-1 to TRBJ1-1; D might be TRBD1 (6 bases). The CDR3 has 12 residues. CDR1 and CDR2 (germline): SQVTM, ANQGSEA. The V end lost 7 bases, the J end lost 1 base, and 10 bases lay between the germline ends. The CDR3 loop reads CSAGQPNTEAFF. The CDR3 DNA reads TGCAGCGCAGGACAGCCGAACACTGAAGCTTTCTTT.